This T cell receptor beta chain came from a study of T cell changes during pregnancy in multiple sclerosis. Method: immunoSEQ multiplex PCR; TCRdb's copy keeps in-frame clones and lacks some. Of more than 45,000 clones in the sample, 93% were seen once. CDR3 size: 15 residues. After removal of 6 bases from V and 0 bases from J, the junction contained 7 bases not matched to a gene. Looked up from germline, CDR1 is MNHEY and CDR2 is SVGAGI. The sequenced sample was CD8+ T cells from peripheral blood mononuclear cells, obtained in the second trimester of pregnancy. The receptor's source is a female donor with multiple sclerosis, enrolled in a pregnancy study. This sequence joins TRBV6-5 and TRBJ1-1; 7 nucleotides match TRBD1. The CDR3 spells CASRETGTVNTEAFF. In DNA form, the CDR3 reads TGTGCCAGCAGGGAGACCGGGACAGTGAACACTGAAGCTTTCTTT.